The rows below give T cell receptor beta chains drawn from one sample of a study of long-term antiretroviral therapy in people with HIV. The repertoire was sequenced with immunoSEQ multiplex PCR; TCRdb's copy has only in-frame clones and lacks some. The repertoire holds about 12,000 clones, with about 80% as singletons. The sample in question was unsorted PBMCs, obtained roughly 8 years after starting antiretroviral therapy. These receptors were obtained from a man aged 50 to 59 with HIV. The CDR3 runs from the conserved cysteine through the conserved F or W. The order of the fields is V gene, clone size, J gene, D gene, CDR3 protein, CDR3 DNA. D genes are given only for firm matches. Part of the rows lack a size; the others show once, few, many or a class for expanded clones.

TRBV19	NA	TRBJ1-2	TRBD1	CASSIAGTGLDGYTF	TGTGCCAGTAGTATCGCCGGGACAGGTCTGGATGGCTACACCTTC
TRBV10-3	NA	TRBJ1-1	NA	CAIRSYTEAFF	TGTGCCATCAGATCCTACACTGAAGCTTTCTTT
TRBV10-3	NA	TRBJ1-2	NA	CAISEGSLYGYTF	TGTGCCATCAGTGAGGGGTCTCTCTATGGCTACACCTTC
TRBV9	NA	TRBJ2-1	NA	CASSVGEVRNYNEQFF	TGTGCCAGCAGCGTAGGTGAAGTGAGGAACTACAATGAGCAGTTCTTC
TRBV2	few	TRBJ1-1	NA	CASRDNTEAFF	TGTGCCAGCAGGGACAACACTGAAGCTTTCTTT
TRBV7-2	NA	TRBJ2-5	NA	CASSYSGETQYF	TGTGCCAGCAGCTATTCGGGAGAGACCCAGTACTTC
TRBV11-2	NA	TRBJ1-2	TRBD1	CASSLGTGGFGYTF	TGTGCCAGCAGCCTAGGGACAGGGGGGTTTGGCTACACCTTC
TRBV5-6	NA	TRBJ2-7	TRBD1	CASGGQVGSYEQYF	TGTGCCAGCGGCGGACAGGTGGGCTCCTACGAGCAGTACTTC
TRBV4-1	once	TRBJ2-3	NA	CASSQGDGSNTDTQYF	TGCGCCAGCAGCCAGGGTGACGGGAGCAATACAGATACGCAGTATTTT
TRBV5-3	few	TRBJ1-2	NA	CARRQGPNYGYTF	TGTGCCAGAAGACAGGGTCCTAACTATGGCTACACCTTC
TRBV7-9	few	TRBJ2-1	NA	CASSLVLEGNEQFF	TGTGCCAGCAGCTTAGTGCTAGAGGGAAATGAGCAGTTCTTC
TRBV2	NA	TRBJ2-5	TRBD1	CASSEAGQGEETQYF	TGTGCCAGCAGTGAAGCGGGACAGGGAGAAGAGACCCAGTACTTC
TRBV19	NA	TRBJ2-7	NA	CASSIDTGTIDEQYF	TGTGCCAGTAGTATAGACACCGGGACAATCGACGAGCAGTACTTC
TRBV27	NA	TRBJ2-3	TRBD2	CASGGGGAPDTQYF	TGTGCCAGCGGAGGCGGGGGGGCCCCCGATACGCAGTATTTT
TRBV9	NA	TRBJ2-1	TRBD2	CASSVHSGGGNEQFF	TGTGCCAGCAGCGTCCACAGCGGGGGGGGAAATGAGCAGTTCTTC
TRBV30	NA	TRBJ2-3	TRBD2	CAWSVGSGGPTDTQYF	TGTGCCTGGAGTGTGGGTAGCGGGGGGCCCACAGATACGCAGTATTTT
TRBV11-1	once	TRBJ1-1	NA	CASSLGEGTEAFF	TGTGCCAGCAGCCTTGGGGAGGGCACTGAAGCTTTCTTT
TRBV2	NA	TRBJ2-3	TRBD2	CASSEGLAGGAGRLDTQYF	TGTGCCAGCAGCGAGGGACTAGCGGGGGGTGCCGGGCGGCTAGATACGCAGTATTTT
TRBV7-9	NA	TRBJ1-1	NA	CASSFDSKSEAFF	TGTGCCAGCAGCTTCGACAGCAAGAGTGAAGCTTTCTTT
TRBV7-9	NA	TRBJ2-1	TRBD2	CASSLSSGALNEQFF	TGTGCCAGCAGCTTATCAAGCGGGGCCCTCAATGAGCAGTTCTTC
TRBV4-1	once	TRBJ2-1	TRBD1	CASSQGGQGYNEQFF	TGCGCCAGCAGCCAAGGGGGACAGGGCTACAATGAGCAGTTCTTC
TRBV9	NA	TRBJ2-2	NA	CASNGGNTGELFF	TGTGCCAGCAATGGCGGAAACACCGGGGAGCTGTTTTTT
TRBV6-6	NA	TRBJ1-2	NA	CASTNGVPGDGYTF	TGTGCCAGCACCAACGGAGTACCGGGGGATGGCTACACCTTC
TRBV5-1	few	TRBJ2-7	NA	CASSSDSLFSYEQYF	TGCGCCAGCAGCTCGGACAGTCTCTTCTCCTACGAGCAGTACTTC